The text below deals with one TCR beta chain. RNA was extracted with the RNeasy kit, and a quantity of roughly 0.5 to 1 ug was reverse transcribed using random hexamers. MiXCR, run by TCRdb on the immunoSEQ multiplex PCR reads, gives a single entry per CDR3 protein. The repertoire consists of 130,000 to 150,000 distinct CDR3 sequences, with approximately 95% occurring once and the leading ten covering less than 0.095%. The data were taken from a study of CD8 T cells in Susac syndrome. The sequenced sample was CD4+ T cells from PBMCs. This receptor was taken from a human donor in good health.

Written as DNA, the CDR3 is TGCAGTGCCTTAGGAGGGTTGGGGAACTATGGCTACACCTTC. Its translation: CSALGGLGNYGYTF. V is TRBV20-1 and J is TRBJ1-2; no reliable D call. This CDR3 is built from 14 residues. Deletions cut 6 bases from V and 2 bases from J, with 16 bases between. The germline V gene has CDR1 DFQATT and CDR2 SNEGSKA (reference sequence).